This TCR beta chain stems from a study of blood T cells in healthy people across ages. Study details: Template switching caught about one barcoded beta molecule for each two T cells.

This clonotype was detected ten times or more. What it binds is unknown. Study-level points and caveats: Among T cells, TCR beta diversity per million cells dropped roughly linearly as age rose. One million T cells yielded diversity estimates that were considered underestimates.

Alongside a J-beta primer mix, a sample-barcoded 5' primer served in a second PCR lasting roughly 6 to 11 cycles. TCRdb used MiXCR to reprocess the 5' RACE reads, holding one entry per CDR3 protein. The sample contains 1.2 million to 1.5 million distinct CDR3 sequences, about 43% of which appear only once. Donor samples were obtained from healthy Caucasian individuals from Russia, aged about 6 to 95. Germline CDR1 MNHEY, CDR2 SVGAGI. V was cut by 2 bases and J by 2 bases, with 7 bases left in between. CDR3 size: 13 residues. Sequenced input: blood. V is TRBV6-5 and J is TRBJ2-7; D is possibly TRBD1 or TRBD2 (5 bases each). The TCR was taken from a young woman in good health. CDR3 protein: CASSYGTTYEQYF. Written as DNA, the CDR3 is TGTGCCAGCAGTTACGGGACCACCTACGAGCAGTACTTC.